These 30 T cell receptor beta chains came from one sample sequenced in a study of fetal regulatory T cell absence and autoimmunity. Libraries were prepared by immunoSEQ multiplex PCR; TCRdb keeps only in-frame clonotypes and omits some of them. The table records some 46,000 clones, roughly 80% of them present only once. Sequenced material: cord blood. Every receptor here comes from a newborn boy with IPEX syndrome.

As regards this clone: In the same sample, other DNA sequences code for this CDR3. The V gene is TRBV10-3, the J gene TRBJ1-2; no definite D call. V lost 3 bases and J 2 bases, leaving 1 base between the germline ends. The CDR3 consists of 11 residues. Germline assignment: CDR1 ENHRY and CDR2 SYGVKD. The CDR3 nucleotides are TGTGCCATCAGTGACAACTATGGCTACACCTTC. Amino acids: CAISDNYGYTF.

J is TRBJ2-7 and V is TRBV29-1, with D tentatively TRBD2 (5 bases). V shed 8 bases and J shed 1 base, with 12 bases lying between them. The CDR3 is 12 amino acids. Germline loops: CDR1 SQVTM, CDR2 ANQGSEA. The CDR3 region is CSSSRRSYEQYF. The CDR3 DNA reads TGCAGCTCCTCTCGGAGGTCCTACGAGCAGTACTTC.

The chain couples TRBV9 to TRBJ2-3; 8 bases line up with TRBD2. Germline-derived CDR1 and CDR2 are SGDLS and YYNGEE. There are 14 residues in the CDR3. The V and J ends lost 4 bases and 4 bases, in that order; junction bases with no gene match: 5. The CDR3 DNA is TGTGCCAGCAGCTCCAGCGGGAGACCAGATACGCAGTATTTT. Translation gives CASSSSGRPDTQYF.

The chain has TRBV6-6 and TRBJ1-1; 9 nucleotides agree with TRBD1. Germline V gene lookup returns CDR1 MNHNY and CDR2 SVGAGI (reference sequence). V gave up 0 bases and J gave up 3 bases; unmatched junction bases: 2. The CDR3 length is 15 residues. In DNA form, the CDR3 reads TGTGCCAGCAGTTACTCGGGGACAGGGCACACTGAAGCTTTCTTT. Its translation: CASSYSGTGHTEAFF.

The chain carries TRBV6-1 and TRBJ1-5, with 10 nucleotides matching TRBD1. Germline CDR1 is MNHNS and CDR2 is SASEGT. The CDR3 is 13 amino acids. V lost 10 bases and J lost 7; bases outside the gene matches: 7. The DNA of the CDR3 is TGTGCCACCTCCGGGACAGGGGAACAGCCCCAGCATTTT. Translated: CATSGTGEQPQHF.

V and J are TRBV16 and TRBJ1-4; TRBD1 matches 10 bases. Germline V gene sequence: CDR1 KGHSY, CDR2 FQNENV. The junction had 4 bases not matched to a gene; V was cut back by 4 bases and J by 8 bases. The CDR3 sequence is 14 residues long. The CDR3 nucleotides read TGTGCCAGCAGCCGGGACAGGGGAGGCGAAAAACTGTTTTTT. This codes for CASSRDRGGEKLFF. Full variable domain (rest looked up from reference TRBV16 and TRBJ1-4): GEEVAQTPKHLVRGEGQKAKLYCAPIKGHSYVFWYQQVLKNEFKFLISFQNENVFDETGMPKERFSAKCLPNSPCSLEIQATKLEDSAVYFCASSRDRGGEKLFFGSGTQLSVL.

This clone was observed a single time. The DNA for the CDR3 is TGTGCCTGGTCTACACTTTATAGCAATCAGCCCCAGCATTTT. It translates to CAWSTLYSNQPQHF. This chain connects TRBV30 to TRBJ1-5, with no clear D. Trimming removed 5 bases from V and 0 bases from J, with 11 bases in between. The CDR3 totals 14 residues. The V gene's germline CDR1 is GTSNPN and CDR2 SVGIG (reference sequence). Looking up the rest from reference TRBV30 and TRBJ1-5 gives the full variable domain: SQTIHQWPATLVQPVGSPLSLECTVEGTSNPNLYWYRQAAGRGLQLLFYSVGIGQISSEVPQNLSASRPQDRQFILSSKKLLLSDSGFYLCAWSTLYSNQPQHFGDGTRLSIL.

The chain recombines TRBV6-5 with TRBJ2-1; no clear D gene. The germline V gene has CDR1 MNHEY and CDR2 SVGAGI. V lost 6 bases, J lost 9 bases, and 12 bases lay in between. There are 12 residues in the CDR3. This CDR3 is CASSRSTSEQFF. For the CDR3, the DNA is TGTGCCAGCAGCCGCAGTACATCTGAGCAGTTCTTC.

This clone occurred once. V usage is TRBV7-2 and J usage is TRBJ2-3; TRBD2 is a possible D gene (6 bases). V was cut by 5 bases and J by 3 bases, with 18 bases left in between. Germline assignment: CDR1 SGHTA and CDR2 FQGNSA. This CDR3 is 16 amino acids long. The CDR3 loop is CASSPRTPEGTDTQYF. CDR3 sequence (DNA): TGTGCCAGCAGCCCACGGACCCCGGAGGGAACAGATACGCAGTATTTT.

This chain joins TRBV6-1 and TRBJ1-1; D possibly corresponds to TRBD1 (5 bases). Germline CDR1 and CDR2: MNHNS and SASEGT. V lost 7 bases and J 1 base, leaving 13 bases between the germline ends. The length of the CDR3 is 14 residues. CDR3 DNA sequence: TGTGCCAGCAAGGGGCCCCCGCCGAACACTGAAGCTTTCTTT. Its translation: CASKGPPPNTEAFF.

Comment on this clone: Other DNA sequences from this sample encode an identical CDR3 as well. The rearrangement uses TRBV5-1 and TRBJ2-7; 9 nucleotides match TRBD2. The CDR3 spans 15 residues. Germline assignment: CDR1 SGHRS and CDR2 YFSETQ. V lost 0 bases and J lost 1; bases outside the gene matches: 2. This chain's CDR3 is CASSLALAGSYEQYF. The CDR3 DNA reads as TGCGCCAGCAGCTTGGCCCTAGCGGGATCCTACGAGCAGTACTTC.

This clone was seen a handful of times. CDR3 protein: CAWRGGVYNEQFF. The CDR3 DNA follows: TGTGCCTGGAGGGGAGGGGTCTACAATGAGCAGTTCTTC. The chain joins TRBV30 to TRBJ2-1, with TRBD2 matching over 7 bases. This CDR3 has 13 residues. Germline loops: CDR1 GTSNPN, CDR2 SVGIG (reference sequence). V shed 3 bases and J 3 bases; nucleotides not matched to a gene: 2.

V usage is TRBV15 and J usage is TRBJ1-2; D not resolved. The CDR3 spans 12 residues. Germline V gene sequence: CDR1 LNHNV, CDR2 YYDKDF (reference sequence). V was trimmed by 1 base and J by 0 bases, leaving 0 bases between them. This CDR3 reads CATSRANYGYTF. CDR3 in DNA: TGTGCCACCAGCAGAGCTAACTATGGCTACACCTTC. Full variable domain (remainder filled in from reference TRBV15 and TRBJ1-2): DAMVIQNPRYQVTQFGKPVTLSCSQTLNHNVMYWYQQKSSQAPKLLFHYYDKDFNNEADTPDNFQSRRPNTSFCFLDIRSPGLGDTAMYLCATSRANYGYTFGSGTRLTVV.

This clone was seen a few times. The chain couples TRBV6-5 to TRBJ2-7; possibly TRBD1 for D (5 bases). Trimming shortened V by 0 bases and J by 6 bases, and 18 bases separated the two germline ends. There are 16 residues in the CDR3. Germline CDR1 MNHEY, CDR2 SVGAGI. The CDR3 sequence is CASSYSTGTWASEQYF. The CDR3 region has the DNA TGTGCCAGCAGTTACTCCACAGGTACATGGGCATCCGAGCAGTACTTC.

The chain joins TRBV7-9 to TRBJ1-2; 7 bases map to TRBD1. The CDR3 runs 13 residues. In germline, CDR1 is SEHNR, CDR2 FQNEAQ (reference sequence). The trim removed 4 bases at V and 6 bases at J, leaving 5 bases unmatched. The CDR3 protein is CASSSDRDHGYTF. In nucleotides, the CDR3 is TGTGCCAGCAGCTCAGACAGGGACCATGGCTACACCTTC.

The chain employs TRBV9 and TRBJ1-2; D is perhaps TRBD1 (5 bases). The CDR3 totals 17 residues. The germline V and J ends were trimmed by 0 bases and 3 bases, with 18 bases remaining between them. CDR1 and CDR2 from the germline V gene are SGDLS and YYNGEE. The CDR3, as DNA: TGTGCCAGCAGCGTAGCGATTGGGGCCGAGGCCCACTATGGCTACACCTTC. This translates into CASSVAIGAEAHYGYTF.

The gene calls are TRBV6-1 and TRBJ1-2; D gene uncertain. The CDR3 extends over 17 amino acids. Germline assignment: CDR1 MNHNS and CDR2 SASEGT. V was clipped by 0 bases and J by 3 bases, with 17 bases between them. Written as DNA, the CDR3 is TGTGCCAGCAGTGAAGCGGTGTGGTCCCGGAGGGACTATGGCTACACCTTC. Its translation: CASSEAVWSRRDYGYTF.

The CDR3 here is CASRLAGDSYEQYF. The CDR3 DNA reads as TGTGCCAGCAGACTAGCGGGAGATTCCTACGAGCAGTACTTC. This rearrangement joins TRBV6-5 to TRBJ2-7; 11 nucleotides agree with TRBD2. The junction had 2 bases not matched to a gene; V was cut back by 6 bases and J by 1 base. Germline-derived CDR1 and CDR2 are MNHEY and SVGAGI. This CDR3 has 14 amino acids.

The V and J genes are TRBV30 and TRBJ2-2; D is unresolved. CDR3 length: 14 amino acids. Trimming removed 2 bases from V and 7 bases from J, with 14 bases in between. Germline CDR1 GTSNPN, CDR2 SVGIG (reference sequence). The DNA of the CDR3 is TGTGCCTGGAGTCCGGGCAGATTGGGCGGGGAGCTGTTTTTT. Protein: CAWSPGRLGGELFF.

Worth noting for this clone: Relative to the germline gene, one junction end is altered; a read error may explain this. The chain recombines TRBV10-3 with TRBJ2-7; D ambiguous. This CDR3 region has 15 residues. Germline lookup yields CDR1 ENHRY and CDR2 SYGVKD. The CDR3 reads CASSYSSDVTYEQYF. For the CDR3, the DNA is TGTGCCAGCAGTTACTCTTCCGATGTGACCTACGAGCAGTACTTC.

This clone was seen a single time. This chain connects TRBV7-9 to TRBJ2-1, with TRBD2 matching 8 bases. There are 17 residues in the CDR3. Germline V gives CDR1 SEHNR, CDR2 FQNEAQ (reference sequence). The J segment lost 0 bases and the V segment lost 5 bases, leaving 9 bases of the junction unmatched. For the CDR3, the DNA is TGTGCCAGCAGCGTAAGCGGGGGTTACAACTCCTACAATGAGCAGTTCTTC. It is translated as CASSVSGGYNSYNEQFF.

The V call is TRBV19, the J call TRBJ1-2; D possibly corresponds to TRBD1 (6 bases). CDR1 and CDR2 from the germline V gene are LNHDA and SQIVND (reference sequence). Between the trimmed V and J ends, which lost 3 bases and 3 bases, there was a span of 8 bases. This CDR3 comprises 13 residues. CDR3 in amino acids: CASSIRGDYGYTF. Here the CDR3 DNA reads TGTGCCAGTAGTATTAGGGGGGACTATGGCTACACCTTC.

The CDR3 DNA reads as TGTGCCAGCATGGCGAACAATGAGCAGTTCTTC. Translation: CASMANNEQFF. The chain carries TRBV25-1 and TRBJ2-1; no definite D call. The CDR3 sequence is 11 residues long. Germline values: CDR1 MGHDK, CDR2 SYGVNS. Trimming shortened V by 7 bases and J by 5 bases, and 6 bases separated the two germline ends.

The rearrangement joins TRBV4-3 to TRBJ1-6, with unresolved D. The CDR3 has 14 amino acids. V lost 3 bases to trimming and J lost 7 bases, with 10 bases between them. Germline CDR1 and CDR2: LGHNA and YSLEER. CDR3 DNA sequence: TGCGCCAGCAGCCAGACGACCGTAAATTCACCCCTCCACTTT. Its protein product is CASSQTTVNSPLHF.

The chain uses TRBV7-9 and TRBJ1-3; 9 positions match TRBD1. V dropped 5 bases and J dropped 3; count of bases not matched to a gene: 2. Germline CDR1 reads SEHNR; CDR2 reads FQNEAQ (reference sequence). This CDR3 spans 14 amino acids. The CDR3 region has the DNA TGTGCCAGCAGCCCGGGACAGGGTGGAAACACCATATATTTT. The encoded protein is CASSPGQGGNTIYF.

This chain uses TRBV11-3 with TRBJ1-1; the match to TRBD1 covers 9 bases. This CDR3 has 16 amino acids. Germline V gene data show CDR1 as SGHNT and CDR2 as YENEEA. J was trimmed by 10 bases and V by 5 bases; bases with no gene match: 17. CDR3 coding DNA: TGTGCCAGCAGCGGGACAGGGAGGACTCAACAAGGCGGAGCTTTCTTT. It codes for CASSGTGRTQQGGAFF.

V is TRBV30 and J is TRBJ2-7; the match to TRBD1 covers 7 bases. Germline V gene sequence: CDR1 GTSNPN, CDR2 SVGIG (reference sequence). The CDR3 length is 15 residues. Losses at the gene ends were 0 bases for V and 4 bases for J; bases not matched to a gene: 9. CDR3 DNA sequence: TGTGCCTGGAGTGTGGTGAGGGGGCGCAGGTACGAGCAGTACTTC. It specifies CAWSVVRGRRYEQYF.

This chain links TRBV7-6 with TRBJ2-2; possible D gene TRBD1, 5 bases. Germline V gene lookup returns CDR1 SGHVS and CDR2 FNYEAQ. This CDR3 contains 15 residues. V was pared by 4 bases and J by 2 bases, with 11 bases between. The CDR3 nucleotides are TGTGCCAGCAGCTCCCCTGGGGCCAACACCGGGGAGCTGTTTTTT. This encodes CASSSPGANTGELFF.

Concerning this clone: A junction end diverges from the germline sequence, so it may reflect a read error. The chain uses TRBV19 and TRBJ2-7; D gene unclear. The CDR3 totals 13 residues. Germline assignment: CDR1 LNHDA and CDR2 SQIVND (reference sequence). CDR3 in DNA: TGTGCCAGTAGTATAGATTTCTTTAGGGCCCTCTCCTTC. It translates to CASSIDFFRALSF.

The chain carries TRBV6-6 and TRBJ1-3, with 8 bases fitting TRBD1. The CDR3 spans 16 residues. Germline CDR1 is MNHNY and CDR2 is SVGAGI (reference sequence). The trim removed 2 bases at V and 2 bases at J, leaving 5 bases unmatched. In DNA form, the CDR3 reads TGTGCCAGCAGTTACGCGGACAGGGTGGCTGGAAACACCATATATTTT. It is translated as CASSYADRVAGNTIYF.